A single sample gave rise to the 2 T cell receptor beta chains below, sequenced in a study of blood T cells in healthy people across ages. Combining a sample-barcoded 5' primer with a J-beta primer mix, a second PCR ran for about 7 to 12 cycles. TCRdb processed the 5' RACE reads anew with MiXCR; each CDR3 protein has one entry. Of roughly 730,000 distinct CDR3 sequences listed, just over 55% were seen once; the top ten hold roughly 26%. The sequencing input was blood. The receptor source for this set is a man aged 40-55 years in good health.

The CDR3 DNA sequence: TGTGCCAGCAGCCAAGGGACAGGGGCAAGGAATCAGCCCCAGCATTTT. Its protein product is CASSQGTGARNQPQHF. This chain connects TRBV3-1 to TRBJ1-5, with 9 bases lining up with TRBD1. With V trimmed by 1 base and J by 4 bases, 5 bases remained unmatched. Per the germline V gene, CDR1 is LGHDT and CDR2 is YNNKEL (reference sequence). This CDR3 contains 16 residues.

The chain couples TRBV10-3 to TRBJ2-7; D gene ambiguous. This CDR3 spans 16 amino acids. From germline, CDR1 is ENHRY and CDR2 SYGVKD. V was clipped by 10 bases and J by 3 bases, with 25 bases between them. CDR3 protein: CATTPIASGLIYEQYF. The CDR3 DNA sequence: TGTGCCACGACTCCTATTGCATCGGGCTTAATCTACGAGCAGTACTTC.